This is a list of T cell receptor beta chains from one sample in a study of T cells expressing NK-cell markers. Reprocessing the 5' RACE reads, TCRdb reports a single entry for every CDR3 protein and omits DNA. The listing records some 460,000 distinct CDR3 sequences. The sequencing input was blood T cells: a sorted CD56 or NKG2C T cell subset, CD4+ or CD8+ T cells, or bulk PBMC T cells (not recorded which). The receptors originated from a woman aged 50 to 65 in good health. Both conserved end residues are part of each CDR3. Fields, in order: V gene, CDR3 length, J gene, CDR3 protein.

TRBV5-1	14	TRBJ2-5	CASSLSGLEETQYF
TRBV9	16	TRBJ2-2	CASSVGQGWITGELFF
TRBV18	17	TRBJ2-7	CASSPMMGLRSSYEQYF
TRBV14	13	TRBJ2-2	CASSQGLTGELFF
TRBV29-1	13	TRBJ2-5	CSVESEGKMTQYF
TRBV12-3/TRBV12-4	16	TRBJ2-3	CASSLTSGRIDATQYF
TRBV5-1	16	TRBJ2-1	CASSFNSGTGIEEQFF
TRBV24-1	17	TRBJ2-5	CATSEWGGASAGETQYF
TRBV3-1	16	TRBJ2-1	CASTGPSGSISNEQFF
TRBV20-1	11	TRBJ2-1	CSARELYEQFF
TRBV28	16	TRBJ2-3	CASRPYQSPRSDTQYF
TRBV6-5	15	TRBJ1-4	CASSYSTAGNEKLFF
TRBV2	11	TRBJ2-7	CASSVAYEQYF
TRBV12-3/TRBV12-4	14	TRBJ2-1	CASMPGLASVEQFF
TRBV15	15	TRBJ2-3	CATSRVAGGPDTQYF
TRBV5-1	15	TRBJ1-4	CASSRDRGRNEKLFF
TRBV24-1	17	TRBJ2-1	CATSDPRGLAANNEQFF
TRBV5-1	15	TRBJ1-4	CASSRGGAINEKLFF
TRBV5-1	14	TRBJ1-1	CASSRRPGDTEAFF
TRBV3-1	17	TRBJ2-7	CASSQDPVGGGTYEQYF
TRBV12-3/TRBV12-4	15	TRBJ2-3	CASSPVGQGTDTQYF
TRBV4-2	16	TRBJ2-1	CASSQDRTSGSSEQFF
TRBV5-1	14	TRBJ1-2	CASSLVGTGEGYTF
TRBV9	13	TRBJ2-5	CASSPGLLETQYF